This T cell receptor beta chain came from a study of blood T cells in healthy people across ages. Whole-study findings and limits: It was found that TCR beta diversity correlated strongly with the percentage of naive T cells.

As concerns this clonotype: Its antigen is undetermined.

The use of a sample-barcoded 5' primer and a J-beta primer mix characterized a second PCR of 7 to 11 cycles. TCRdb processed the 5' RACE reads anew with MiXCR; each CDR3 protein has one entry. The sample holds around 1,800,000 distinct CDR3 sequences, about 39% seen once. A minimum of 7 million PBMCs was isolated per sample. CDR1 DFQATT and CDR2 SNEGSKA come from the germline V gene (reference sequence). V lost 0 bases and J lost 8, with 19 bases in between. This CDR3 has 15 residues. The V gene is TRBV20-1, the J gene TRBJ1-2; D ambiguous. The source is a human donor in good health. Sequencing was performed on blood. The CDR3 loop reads CSARDRSGNPRGYTF. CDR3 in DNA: TGCAGTGCTAGAGATAGATCCGGGAACCCACGGGGCTACACCTTC.